This TCR beta chain was identified in a study of blood T cell repertoires in COVID-19. Study-wide context: Sample material is recorded as cDNA or gDNA derived from T cells, B-cell-depleted T cells, or PBMCs.

Data came from immunoSEQ multiplex PCR; TCRdb stores just in-frame clones and leaves some out. The table lists 150,000 to 200,000 clones, less than 90% of them singletons, with roughly 14% in the top ten. The CDR3 sequence is 13 residues long. Germline lookup yields CDR1 SEHNR and CDR2 FQNEAQ (reference sequence). Trimming shortened V by 4 bases and J by 8 bases, and 11 bases separated the two germline ends. The sample was peripheral blood. The chain recombines TRBV7-9 with TRBJ1-4; weak D call: TRBD1 (5 bases). The TCR sequence derives from a man younger than 35 with active or convalescent COVID-19. CDR3 region: CASSSLDREKLFF. CDR3 nucleotides: TGTGCCAGCAGCTCCTTAGACAGAGAAAAACTGTTTTTT.